This T cell receptor (beta chain) comes out of a study of long-term antiretroviral therapy in people with HIV. Looking at the study overall: Collection dates of the earliest samples fall about a decade before the 2015 immediate-ART recommendation.

Study-level results: Every time point showed a repertoire led by clones expanded before ART.

CDR1 and CDR2 (germline): WNHNN, SYGVQD (reference sequence). V was cut by 1 base and J by 0 bases, with 10 bases left in between. The CDR3 runs 16 residues. Notes on this clone: Its antigen is still unknown.

Version v3.0 of the immunoSEQ assay was performed at survey level. TCRdb's copy holds only in-frame clones and misses some; the assay was immunoSEQ multiplex PCR. This sample has roughly 42,000 clones, with 86% found just once. The sequencing here drew on unsorted PBMCs, taken 0.1 years before starting antiretroviral therapy. This clonotype originated in a woman aged 50 to 60 with HIV. The chain carries TRBV10-1 and TRBJ1-5; D not certain. The CDR3 bases are TGCGCCAGCAGTGAGTTCCGGTACGATAGCAATCAGCCCCAGCATTTT. Translation: CASSEFRYDSNQPQHF.